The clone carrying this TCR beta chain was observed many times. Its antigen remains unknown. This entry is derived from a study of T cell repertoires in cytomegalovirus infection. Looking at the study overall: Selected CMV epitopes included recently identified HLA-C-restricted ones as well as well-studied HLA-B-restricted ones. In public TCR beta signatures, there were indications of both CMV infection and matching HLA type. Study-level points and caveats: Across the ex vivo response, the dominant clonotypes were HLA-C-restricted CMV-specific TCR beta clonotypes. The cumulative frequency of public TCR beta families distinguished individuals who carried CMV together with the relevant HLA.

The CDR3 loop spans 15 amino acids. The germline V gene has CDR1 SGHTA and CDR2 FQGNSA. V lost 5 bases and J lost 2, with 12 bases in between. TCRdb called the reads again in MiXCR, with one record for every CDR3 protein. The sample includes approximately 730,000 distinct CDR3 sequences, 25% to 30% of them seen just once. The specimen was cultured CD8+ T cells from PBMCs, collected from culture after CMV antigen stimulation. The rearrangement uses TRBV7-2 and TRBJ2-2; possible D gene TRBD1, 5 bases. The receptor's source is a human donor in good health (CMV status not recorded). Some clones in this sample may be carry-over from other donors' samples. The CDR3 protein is CASSLMGRNTGELFF. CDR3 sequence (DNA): TGTGCCAGCAGCCTTATGGGGCGTAACACCGGGGAGCTGTTTTTT.